The T cell receptor (beta chain) described here comes from a study of blood T cell repertoires in COVID-19. Background on the study: The United States, Italy and Spain were the sources of the acute and convalescent COVID-19 samples. Sources were T cells, B-cell-depleted T cells, or PBMCs; the material itself was cDNA or gDNA.

Original data processing: Amplified reference gene primers provided the basis for estimating nucleated cell counts. The repertoire was sequenced with immunoSEQ multiplex PCR; TCRdb's copy has only in-frame clones and lacks some. V, J and clone size derive from that table, while D and trimming were established from the DNA sequence. The table has about 280,000 clones, about nine tenths seen once. Germline CDR1 and CDR2: SGHVS and FQNEAQ. The V gene lost 1 base and the J gene lost 4 bases, with 6 bases spanning the gap. The CDR3 length is 13 residues. Source material: peripheral blood. V is TRBV7-8 and J is TRBJ2-3; D ambiguous. The TCR was taken from a man aged 45-60 years with acute or convalescent COVID-19. This CDR3 is CASSLDRADTQYF. The CDR3 DNA follows: TGTGCCAGCAGCTTAGATAGAGCAGATACGCAGTATTTT.